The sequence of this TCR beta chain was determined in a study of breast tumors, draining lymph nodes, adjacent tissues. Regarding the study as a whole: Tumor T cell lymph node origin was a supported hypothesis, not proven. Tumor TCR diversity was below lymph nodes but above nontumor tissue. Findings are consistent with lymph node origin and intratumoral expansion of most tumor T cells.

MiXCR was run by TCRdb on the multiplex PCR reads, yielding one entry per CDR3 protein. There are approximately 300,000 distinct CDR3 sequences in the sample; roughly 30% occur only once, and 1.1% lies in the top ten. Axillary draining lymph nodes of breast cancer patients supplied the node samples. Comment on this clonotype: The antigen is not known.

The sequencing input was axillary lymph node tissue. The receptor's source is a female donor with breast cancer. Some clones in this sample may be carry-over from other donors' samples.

The CDR3 reads CASSVKSSETKNTGELFF. The DNA of the CDR3 is TGTGCCAGCAGCGTTAAGTCTAGCGAGACGAAGAACACCGGGGAGCTGTTTTTT. The gene calls are TRBV7-8 and TRBJ2-2; tentatively, D is TRBD2 (6 bases). In germline, CDR1 is SGHVS, CDR2 FQNEAQ. V gave up 5 bases and J gave up 1 base, with 20 bases separating them. The length of the CDR3 is 18 residues.